These T cell receptor beta chains were read from a single sample in a study of blood T cell dynamics during melanoma immunotherapy. Assay: immunoSEQ multiplex PCR; the TCRdb copy retains only in-frame clones and omits some. The sample records some 10,000 clones, about 80% being singletons. The sequencing here drew on blood, taken from a patient treated with checkpoint blockade. The source of these receptors is a human donor with melanoma. Both conserved end residues are part of each CDR3. Fields, in order: CDR3 protein, CDR3 DNA, V gene, clone size, D gene, J gene. A D gene is named only where the DNA matches it firmly. Clone size appears in some rows only: once, few, many, or a class for an expanded clone.

CDR3: CASSLDSYNEQFF; DNA: TGTGCCAGCAGCTTGGACAGTTACAATGAGCAGTTCTTC; V: TRBV5-4; size: NA; D: NA; J: TRBJ2-1
CDR3: CASLGQGAGSSYEQYF; DNA: TGTGCCAGCCTTGGACAGGGGGCGGGGAGCTCCTACGAGCAGTACTTC; V: TRBV18; size: NA; D: TRBD1; J: TRBJ2-7
CDR3: CASSFTALNTGELFF; DNA: TGTGCCAGCAGCTTCACGGCACTGAACACCGGGGAGCTGTTTTTT; V: TRBV7-9; size: few; D: NA; J: TRBJ2-2
CDR3: CASSRLLAGAVDNEQFF; DNA: TGTGCCAGCAGCCGTCTCCTAGCGGGAGCTGTCGACAATGAGCAGTTCTTC; V: TRBV28; size: once; D: TRBD2; J: TRBJ2-1
CDR3: CASSLRGRVNTEAFF; DNA: TGTGCCAGCAGCTTAAGGGGCAGGGTGAACACTGAAGCTTTCTTT; V: TRBV4-2; size: NA; D: NA; J: TRBJ1-1
CDR3: CSVERGGGYGYTF; DNA: TGCAGCGTAGAACGAGGAGGGGGCTATGGCTACACCTTC; V: TRBV29-1; size: few; D: NA; J: TRBJ1-2
CDR3: CASSEAGGNQPQHF; DNA: TGCGCCAGCAGTGAAGCTGGGGGCAATCAGCCCCAGCATTTT; V: TRBV10-2; size: NA; D: NA; J: TRBJ1-5
CDR3: CASRGRGGVTDTQYF; DNA: TGTGCCAGCAGGGGACGGGGGGGCGTCACAGATACGCAGTATTTT; V: TRBV27; size: NA; D: TRBD2; J: TRBJ2-3
CDR3: CSVYGLQQEKLFF; DNA: TGCAGCGTTTACGGTCTCCAACAGGAAAAACTGTTTTTT; V: TRBV29-1; size: NA; D: NA; J: TRBJ1-4
CDR3: CASRGQGGANVLTF; DNA: TGCGCCAGCCGGGGGCAAGGTGGGGCCAACGTCCTGACTTTC; V: TRBV10-1; size: NA; D: NA; J: TRBJ2-6
CDR3: CASSLDPTNEQFF; DNA: TGTGCCAGCAGCCTCGATCCCACCAATGAGCAGTTCTTC; V: TRBV7-9; size: NA; D: NA; J: TRBJ2-1
CDR3: CSVEEGSLGYTF; DNA: TGCAGCGTTGAAGAGGGTTCGTTGGGCTACACCTTC; V: TRBV29-1; size: NA; D: NA; J: TRBJ1-2
CDR3: CASSPMSPTATNEKLFF; DNA: TGTGCCAGCTCACCGATGTCCCCGACGGCAACTAATGAAAAACTGTTTTTT; V: TRBV18; size: NA; D: NA; J: TRBJ1-4
CDR3: CASSVRLAQETQYF; DNA: TGTGCCAGCAGCGTTAGACTAGCTCAAGAGACCCAGTACTTC; V: TRBV6-1; size: NA; D: TRBD2; J: TRBJ2-5
CDR3: CASGGGGAGETQYF; DNA: TGTGCCAGCGGAGGAGGGGGCGCGGGAGAGACCCAGTACTTC; V: TRBV6-1; size: NA; D: NA; J: TRBJ2-5
CDR3: CASVSGGYNEQFF; DNA: TGTGCCAGTGTAAGCGGGGGATACAATGAGCAGTTCTTC; V: TRBV19; size: once; D: TRBD2; J: TRBJ2-1
CDR3: CASSFLAGGRTDTQYF; DNA: TGTGCCAGCAGCTTCCTAGCGGGAGGGCGCACAGATACGCAGTATTTT; V: TRBV11-2; size: NA; D: TRBD2; J: TRBJ2-3
CDR3: CASSLTGMAGANYGYTF; DNA: TGTGCCAGCAGCTTAACGGGGATGGCAGGGGCTAACTATGGCTACACCTTC; V: TRBV7-9; size: once; D: NA; J: TRBJ1-2
CDR3: CASSLGGSGSQHF; DNA: TGTGCCAGCAGCTTAGGGGGGAGCGGGTCCCAGCATTTT; V: TRBV7-2; size: NA; D: NA; J: TRBJ1-5
CDR3: CASSLVAGGIGDTQYF; DNA: TGTGCCAGCAGCTTAGTTGCAGGGGGAATAGGAGATACGCAGTATTTT; V: TRBV7-8; size: few; D: TRBD1; J: TRBJ2-3
CDR3: CASSPGRDRAFF; DNA: TGTGCCAGCAGCCCAGGGAGGGACCGAGCTTTCTTT; V: TRBV14; size: few; D: NA; J: TRBJ1-1
CDR3: CSASLEGQFF; DNA: TGCAGTGCTAGTTTGGAGGGGCAGTTCTTC; V: TRBV20-1; size: few; D: NA; J: TRBJ2-1